This T cell receptor (beta chain) derives from a study of T cells after posttransplantation cyclophosphamide. Only in-frame clones appear in the TCRdb table, and some are missing; sequencing was by immunoSEQ multiplex PCR. The table has tens of thousands of clones, about 90% seen once. CDR1 and CDR2 from the germline V gene are SNHLY and FYNNEI. The CDR3 loop spans 15 amino acids. Trimming at V came to 7 bases and at J to 8 bases, leaving 13 bases not matched to a gene. With respect to this clone: What it binds is not known.

A marrow graft followed busulfan-fludarabine conditioning, with cyclophosphamide on days +3 and +4. Study outcomes and limitations: Recipient CMV seropositivity and CMV reactivation strongly tracked TRB clonality. Later post-transplant blood repertoires were often dominated by donor CD8+ memory clones.

Sequences were derived from PBMCs, sampled roughly 59 days after allogeneic stem cell transplant with posttransplant cyclophosphamide. The source is a male patient between 55 and 70 years old who received an allogeneic stem cell transplant from a related donor and was CMV-positive. The graft donor may be the source of some T cells. The chain carries TRBV2 and TRBJ1-2; 10 positions match TRBD1. The CDR3 protein is CASTTSKGQGRGYTF. CDR3 in DNA: TGTGCCAGCACAACAAGCAAGGGACAGGGGAGAGGCTACACCTTC.